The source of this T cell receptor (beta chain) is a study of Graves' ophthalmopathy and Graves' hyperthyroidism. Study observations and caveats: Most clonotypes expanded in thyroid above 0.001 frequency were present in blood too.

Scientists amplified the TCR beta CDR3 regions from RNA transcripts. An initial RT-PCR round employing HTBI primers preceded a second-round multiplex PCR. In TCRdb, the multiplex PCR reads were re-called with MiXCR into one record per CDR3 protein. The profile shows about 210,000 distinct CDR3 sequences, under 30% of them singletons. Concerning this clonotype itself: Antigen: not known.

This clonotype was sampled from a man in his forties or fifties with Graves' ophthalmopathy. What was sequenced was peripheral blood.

CDR3 DNA sequence: TGTGCCAGCAGTTTATTTGCAGGAAGTAACTATGGCTACACCTTC. Encoded protein: CASSLFAGSNYGYTF. The chain is built from TRBV28 and TRBJ1-2; D remains unclear. Germline V gene sequence: CDR1 MDHEN, CDR2 SYDVKM. There are 15 residues in the CDR3. The germline V and J ends were trimmed by 1 base and 1 base, with 10 bases remaining between them.